This TCR beta chain was sequenced in a study of T-cell reconstitution after alpha-beta-depleted transplantation in children. Study findings and constraints: Several hundred rapidly expanded clones from non-depleted graft cells reportedly supplied alpha-beta T cells about two months post-transplant.

From germline, CDR1 is DFQATT and CDR2 SNEGSKA (reference sequence). This CDR3 is 14 amino acids long. Trimming took 5 bases from V and 4 from J, leaving 17 bases between them. Preparation of the TCRbeta library used unique molecular identifiers. TCRdb ran MiXCR on the PCR reads and lists one entry per CDR3 protein. The sample carries 100,000 or so distinct CDR3 sequences, under 7% recorded once. In regard to this clonotype: The antigen remains undetermined. In this CDR3 the conserved last residue, phenylalanine or tryptophan, is missing, so a read error is likely.

J is TRBJ1-2 and V is TRBV20-1; a possible D gene is TRBD1 (5 bases). This TCR was recovered from a female patient under 10 years old who had a stem cell transplant for Fanconi anemia, so the T cells may come from the graft donor. The sequencing here drew on PBMCs, mostly from graft donor cells, taken 60 days after TCRalphabeta/CD19-depleted stem cell transplant. CDR3 loop: CSARVGASFYGYTY. In nucleotides, the CDR3 is TGCAGTGCTCGAGTCGGGGCCAGCTTCTATGGCTACACCTAC.